This TCR beta chain stems from a study of T-cell reconstitution after alpha-beta-depleted transplantation in children. Overall study findings and caveats: As was reported, about two months after transplant, alpha-beta T cells came from several hundred expanded graft clones.

This CDR3 has 16 residues. CDR1 is SEHNR and CDR2 is FQNEAQ in the germline V gene (reference sequence). V gave up 1 base and J gave up 7 bases, with 16 bases separating them. Concerning this clonotype itself: The target antigen is unknown.

Unique molecular identifiers were incorporated into the prepared TCRbeta library. TCRdb used MiXCR to reprocess the PCR reads, holding one entry per CDR3 protein. The table has hundreds of thousands of distinct CDR3 sequences, 15% to 20% seen once. The gene calls are TRBV7-9 and TRBJ1-4; D is unclear. This TCR was sampled from a boy in the first two years of life who had a stem cell transplant for Wiskott-Aldrich syndrome, so the T cells may come from the graft donor. Sequences were derived from PBMCs, mostly from graft donor cells, sampled 360 days after TCRalphabeta/CD19-depleted stem cell transplant. The chain's CDR3 is CASSLGPPVGFEKLFF. The CDR3 nucleotides read TGTGCCAGCAGCTTAGGCCCCCCCGTGGGGTTTGAAAAACTGTTTTTT.